Each of the 16 T cell receptor beta chains below was sequenced from the same sample in a study of T-cell memory formation after mild COVID-19. TCRdb reanalysed the 5' RACE reads using MiXCR and keeps one entry per CDR3 protein. The sample contains about 340,000 distinct CDR3 sequences, around a fifth of which appear only once. The material sequenced was PBMCs or a T cell subset sorted from them (not recorded which). These receptors were collected from a man between 18 and 35 years old who had mild COVID-19 (a few samples of this study predate the infection). Cell type and time point are not known.

This clonotype has a count of ten or more. The chain uses TRBV6-1 and TRBJ2-7; D call uncertain. V lost 3 bases, J lost 4 bases, and 7 bases lay in between. CDR3 length equals 12 residues. From germline, CDR1 is MNHNS and CDR2 SASEGT. CDR3: CASSDPVYEQYV. Written as DNA, the CDR3 is TGTGCCAGCAGTGACCCTGTATACGAGCAGTACGTC.

This chain joins TRBV5-1 and TRBJ2-2; D is unclear. Deletions cut 3 bases from V and 5 bases from J, with 11 bases between. Germline V gene sequence: CDR1 SGHRS, CDR2 YFSETQ. The CDR3 covers 14 residues. CDR3 in amino acids: CASSSMWGTGELFF. The CDR3 coding sequence is TGCGCCAGCAGCTCCATGTGGGGAACCGGGGAGCTGTTTTTT.

The J gene is TRBJ1-2, the V gene TRBV7-2; D not resolved. Trimming cost V 5 bases and J 5 bases, with 12 bases left between them. The CDR3 runs 13 residues. The germline CDR1 and CDR2 sequences are SGHTA and FQGNSA. DNA of the CDR3: TGTGCCAGCAGCGGACCTCGGGAATATGGCTACACCTTC. It encodes CASSGPREYGYTF.

The gene calls are TRBV7-2 and TRBJ2-7, with D perhaps matching TRBD2 (5 bases). Per germline, CDR1 SGHTA and CDR2 FQGNSA. This CDR3 region has 13 residues. With 5 bases removed from V and 3 bases from J, the gap between germline ends came to 11 bases. The CDR3 spells CASSLNGVYEQYV. CDR3 sequence (DNA): TGTGCCAGCAGCCTAAACGGGGTCTACGAGCAGTACGTC.

This clonotype has more than one count but fewer than ten. The chain combines TRBV5-1 with TRBJ1-6; 8 nucleotides line up with TRBD1. Germline loops: CDR1 SGHRS, CDR2 YFSETQ. This CDR3 has 15 amino acids. The J segment lost 6 bases and the V segment lost 4 bases, leaving 6 bases of the junction unmatched. The CDR3 protein is CASSLRTGLNSPLHF. In nucleotides, the CDR3 is TGCGCCAGCAGCCTCAGGACAGGGCTTAATTCACCCCTCCACTTT.

The chain couples TRBV5-1 to TRBJ2-1; no firm D call. The V gene's germline CDR1 is SGHRS and CDR2 YFSETQ. Trimming shortened V by 0 bases and J by 7 bases, and 11 bases separated the two germline ends. CDR3 size: 14 residues. The CDR3 DNA reads as TGCGCCAGCAGCTTGGCGAGACGTCAGAATGAGCAGTTCTTC. Its translation is CASSLARRQNEQFF.

This clonotype was picked up a small number of times. J is TRBJ2-5 and V is TRBV6-6, with D possibly matching TRBD1 (6 bases). This CDR3 is 14 amino acids long. Trimming removed 4 bases at V and 2 bases at J, with 11 bases between. Per germline, CDR1 MNHNY and CDR2 SVGAGI (reference sequence). CDR3 nucleotides: TGTGCCAGCAGTTCCGGACAGCCACAAGAGACCCAGTACTTC. Translation: CASSSGQPQETQYF.

This clonotype was observed a few times. The chain carries TRBV19 and TRBJ1-5; TRBD1 agrees at 10 bases. Germline CDR1 LNHDA, CDR2 SQIVND (reference sequence). This CDR3 is built from 17 residues. Trimming at V came to 0 bases and at J to 7 bases, leaving 9 bases not matched to a gene. The CDR3 region has the DNA TGTGCCAGTAGTATAGATCTACGGGACAGGGGCAGCCAGCCCCAGCATTTT. It codes for CASSIDLRDRGSQPQHF.

The rearrangement joins TRBV27 to TRBJ2-2; 8 nucleotides match TRBD2. V lost 7 bases and J lost 4; bases outside the gene matches: 2. The germline V gene has CDR1 MNHEY and CDR2 SMNVEV (reference sequence). This CDR3 has 13 amino acids. This CDR3 is CASKRGGTGELFF. CDR3 coding DNA: TGTGCCAGCAAACGGGGGGGCACCGGGGAGCTGTTTTTT.

The genes are TRBV7-2 and TRBJ1-1, with D possibly TRBD1 on 5 matching bases. Germline V gene sequence: CDR1 SGHTA, CDR2 FQGNSA. Trimming removed 2 bases from V and 5 bases from J, with 12 bases in between. The CDR3 contains 14 residues. This CDR3 reads CASSLYWGSTEAFF. The DNA of the CDR3 is TGTGCCAGCAGCTTATATTGGGGGAGTACTGAAGCTTTCTTT.

This clonotype turned up a few times. The chain has TRBV5-4 and TRBJ2-5, with D unclear. The CDR3 is made up of 14 amino acids. V lost 1 base and J lost 5, with 12 bases in between. Germline CDR1 is SGHNT and CDR2 is YYREEE (reference sequence). The CDR3 sequence: CASSLTVRPETQYF. The CDR3 coding sequence is TGTGCCAGCAGCTTGACCGTGCGGCCGGAGACCCAGTACTTC.

This clonotype has more than one count but fewer than ten. The V gene is TRBV20-1, the J gene TRBJ2-5; D possibly corresponds to TRBD2 (7 bases). Germline assignment: CDR1 DFQATT and CDR2 SNEGSKA (reference sequence). V dropped 0 bases and J dropped 3 bases, with 17 bases sitting between them. CDR3 size: 16 residues. CDR3 loop: CSARDLRGGAEETQYF. The DNA for the CDR3 is TGCAGTGCTAGAGATCTAAGGGGGGGGGCTGAAGAGACCCAGTACTTC.

This clonotype was seen more than once but under ten times. The chain uses TRBV6-5 and TRBJ1-1; TRBD1 is a possible D gene (6 bases). This CDR3 contains 16 residues. The V end lost 6 bases, the J end lost 1 base, and 18 bases lay between the germline ends. Germline CDR1 reads MNHEY; CDR2 reads SVGAGI. The CDR3 region is CASRPLNRVRNTEAFF. The CDR3 DNA is TGTGCCAGCAGACCCCTAAACAGGGTACGGAACACTGAAGCTTTCTTT.

The chain combines TRBV30 with TRBJ1-6; weak D call: TRBD1 (5 bases). Germline assignment: CDR1 GTSNPN and CDR2 SVGIG (reference sequence). Trimming shortened V by 0 bases and J by 11 bases, and 8 bases separated the two germline ends. This CDR3 region has 12 residues. DNA for the CDR3: TGTGCCTGGAGTGTAGAGGGGCCACCCCTCCACTTT. Protein: CAWSVEGPPLHF.

The chain joins TRBV5-1 to TRBJ1-1; maybe TRBD1 (6 bases). The germline gives CDR1 SGHRS, CDR2 YFSETQ. This CDR3 comprises 14 residues. The ends were cut back, 1 base at V and 5 bases at J, with 12 bases in the middle. The chain's CDR3 is CASSLNTGSTEAFF. The CDR3 DNA reads as TGCGCCAGCAGCTTGAACACAGGGAGTACTGAAGCTTTCTTT.

V usage is TRBV10-3 and J usage is TRBJ1-2; D is undetermined. V lost 5 bases and J 1 base, leaving 8 bases between the germline ends. The CDR3 sequence is 13 residues long. Germline CDR1 ENHRY, CDR2 SYGVKD. CDR3 sequence: CAISNSDNYGYTF. CDR3 in DNA: TGTGCCATCAGTAACAGCGATAACTATGGCTACACCTTC.